The entry that follows covers one T cell receptor (beta chain) sequence. What it binds is not known. The CDR3 does not close with the conserved phenylalanine or tryptophan, likely indicating a read error. These data are taken from a study of T-cell memory formation after mild COVID-19. Looking at the study overall: TCR clustering was largely donor specific. Findings and caveats of the study: The SARS-CoV-2 specificity of second-wave clones reaching peak at day 37 remained unverified.

One entry per CDR3 protein results from TCRdb running MiXCR on the 5' RACE reads. The table has about 290,000 distinct CDR3 sequences, around 15% seen once. The CDR3 contains 15 residues. Germline values: CDR1 MGHRA, CDR2 YSYEKL. Losses at the gene ends were 4 bases for V and 1 base for J; bases not matched to a gene: 6. Input material: PBMCs or a T cell subset sorted from them (not recorded which). This receptor was taken from a man younger than 30 who had mild COVID-19 (a few samples of this study predate the infection). Cell type and time point are not known. The J gene is TRBJ1-1, the V gene TRBV4-1; 7 bases fit TRBD1. CDR3 residues: CASSLADRWNTEAFC. The DNA of the CDR3 is TGCGCCAGCAGCCTCGCGGACAGGTGGAACACTGAAGCTTTCTGT.